The clone carrying this T cell receptor (beta chain) was seen only once. The data stem from a study of preoperative IRX-2 immunotherapy in early breast cancer. The protocol was immunoSEQ multiplex PCR, while the TCRdb copy is restricted to in-frame clones and leaves out a portion. The sample includes 2,500 or so clones, over 75% of them seen just once. Treatment defined: preoperative locoregional IRX-2 cytokine immunotherapy. This phase Ib study tested locoregional IRX-2 cytokine immunotherapy given before surgery. This sample comprised tumor tissue, obtained after IRX-2 immunotherapy. This TCR was sampled from a human donor with breast cancer.

CDR3 region: CASSRDRGDGELFF. The CDR3, as DNA: TGCGCCAGCAGCCGGGACAGGGGCGACGGGGAGCTGTTTTTT. The rearrangement joins TRBV1 to TRBJ2-2; the D segment call TRBD1 is taken from the table without a DNA check. TRBV1 is designated a pseudogene. There are 14 residues in the CDR3.